These 11 T cell receptor beta chains share one sample of origin, sequenced in a study of T cells after yellow fever vaccination. From the 5' RACE reads, TCRdb called clonotypes with MiXCR, one entry per CDR3 protein. Here the sample spans more than 450,000 distinct CDR3 sequences, less than 25% being singletons. The specimen comprised PBMCs, sampled roughly 20 days after the first yellow fever vaccination. These receptors all come from a man aged 18 to 29 who received the YFV17D yellow fever vaccine.

This clonotype has a handful of counts. V and J are TRBV12-3 or TRBV12-4 and TRBJ1-1; D remains ambiguous. CDR3 length: 13 amino acids. V was shortened by 7 bases and J by 6 bases, with 15 bases between the two germline ends. CDR3 in DNA: TGTGCCAGCATCGAGGGCCCCCCGTCTGAAGCTTTCTTT. Its translation: CASIEGPPSEAFF.

The rearrangement links TRBV7-2 to TRBJ2-2, with TRBD2 matching 8 bases. Germline assignment: CDR1 SGHTA and CDR2 FQGNSA. CDR3 size: 16 residues. The junction had 7 bases not matched to a gene; V was cut back by 5 bases and J by 2 bases. CDR3 residues: CASSRFRGGNTGELFF. The CDR3 nucleotides read TGTGCCAGCAGCAGATTCCGGGGGGGTAACACCGGGGAGCTGTTTTTT.

Worth noting for this clonotype: An end of the junction differs from the germline gene, which may be a read error. The chain has TRBV7-7 and TRBJ2-3, with 9 positions matching TRBD2. Per the germline V gene, CDR1 is SSHAT and CDR2 is FNYEAQ (reference sequence). This CDR3 comprises 17 residues. This chain's CDR3 is CASSPGALAGPTDTQYF. In DNA form, the CDR3 reads TGTGCTAGCAGCCCAGGGGCACTAGCGGGCCCCACAGATACGCAGTATTTT.

This clonotype was detected only a few times. This chain links TRBV5-1 with TRBJ1-3; no firm D call. Germline-derived CDR1 and CDR2 are SGHRS and YFSETQ. The V gene lost 2 bases and the J gene lost 0 bases, with 9 bases spanning the gap. The CDR3 spans 15 residues. CDR3 in DNA: TGCGCCAGCAGCTTCACAGCGGACTCTGGAAACACCATATATTTT. Amino acid sequence: CASSFTADSGNTIYF.

This clonotype was counted only a few times. This sequence joins TRBV27 and TRBJ1-2; D gene unclear. The CDR3 consists of 12 residues. In germline, CDR1 is MNHEY, CDR2 SMNVEV (reference sequence). V gave up 4 bases and J gave up 2 bases, with 5 bases separating them. The CDR3 nucleotides read TGTGCCAGCAGTTCGAAGAACTATGGCTACACCTTC. This sequence encodes CASSSKNYGYTF.

The chain recombines TRBV7-9 with TRBJ2-3; 7 bases map to TRBD2. V shed 5 bases, J shed 3 bases, and the junction held 8 bases outside the gene matches. This CDR3 comprises 15 residues. The germline gives CDR1 SEHNR, CDR2 FQNEAQ (reference sequence). DNA of the CDR3: TGTGCCAGCAGCAGCTCAGCGGGGAGGACAGATACGCAGTATTTT. It specifies CASSSSAGRTDTQYF.

This clonotype has more than one count but fewer than ten. The chain links TRBV12-3 or TRBV12-4 to TRBJ2-5; D not certain. This CDR3 comprises 14 residues. Trimming removed 2 bases at V and 5 bases at J, with 12 bases between. CDR3 nucleotide sequence: TGTGCCAGCAGTTTAAGCAGGATAAAGGAGACCCAGTACTTC. Translated, it gives CASSLSRIKETQYF.

A word on this clonotype: Sequence at one end of the junction differs from germline and may be a read error. The V and J genes are TRBV7-2 and TRBJ1-4; tentatively, D is TRBD1 (5 bases). The CDR3 loop spans 16 amino acids. Germline V gene data show CDR1 as SGHTA and CDR2 as FQGNSA. CDR3 region: CASSFPGAGANERLFF. The CDR3 region has the DNA TGTGCCAGCAGCTTCCCTGGGGCGGGCGCGAATGAAAGACTGTTTTTT.

V gene TRBV29-1 combines with J gene TRBJ2-2; D unclear. Germline assignment: CDR1 SQVTM and CDR2 ANQGSEA. The CDR3 sequence is 13 residues long. V was trimmed by 6 bases and J by 0 bases, leaving 8 bases between them. The CDR3 nucleotides read TGCAGCGTGAGACACACGAACACCGGGGAGCTGTTTTTT. Translating gives CSVRHTNTGELFF.

In its sample, this clonotype was seen a few times. The chain combines TRBV11-2 with TRBJ2-3; 7 bases line up with TRBD2. Per the germline V gene, CDR1 is SGHAT and CDR2 is FQNNGV. This CDR3 spans 17 amino acids. V was pared by 1 base and J by 1 base, with 8 bases of the junction left unmatched. The CDR3 loop is CASSLGFAAGRTDTQYF. In DNA form, the CDR3 reads TGTGCCAGCAGCTTAGGTTTCGCAGCGGGGCGCACAGATACGCAGTATTTT.

This clonotype showed up many times. The rearrangement joins TRBV11-2 to TRBJ1-1; TRBD1 is a possible D gene (6 bases). The CDR3 runs 14 residues. CDR1 SGHAT and CDR2 FQNNGV come from the germline V gene. V lost 2 bases to trimming and J lost 3 bases, with 10 bases between them. The CDR3 nucleotides are TGTGCCAGCAGCTTAACCCCAGGGGACACTGAAGCTTTCTTT. Translation gives CASSLTPGDTEAFF.